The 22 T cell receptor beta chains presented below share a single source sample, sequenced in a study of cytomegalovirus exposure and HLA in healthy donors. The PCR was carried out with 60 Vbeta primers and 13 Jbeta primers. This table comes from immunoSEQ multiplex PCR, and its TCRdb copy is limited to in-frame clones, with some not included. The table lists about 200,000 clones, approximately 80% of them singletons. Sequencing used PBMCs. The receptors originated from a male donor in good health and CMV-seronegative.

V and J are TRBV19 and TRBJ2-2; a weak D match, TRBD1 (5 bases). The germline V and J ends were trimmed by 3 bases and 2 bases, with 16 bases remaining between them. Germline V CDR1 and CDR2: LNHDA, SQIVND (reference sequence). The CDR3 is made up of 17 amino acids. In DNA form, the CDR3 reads TGTGCCAGTAGTATCATCTTTTCGACAGTAAACACCGGGGAGCTGTTTTTT. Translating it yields CASSIIFSTVNTGELFF. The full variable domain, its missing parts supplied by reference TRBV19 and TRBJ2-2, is DGGITQSPKYLFRKEGQNVTLSCEQNLNHDAMYWYRQDPGQGLRLIYYSQIVNDFQKGDIAEGYSVSREKKESFPLTVTSAQKNPTAFYLCASSIIFSTVNTGELFFGEGSRLTVL.

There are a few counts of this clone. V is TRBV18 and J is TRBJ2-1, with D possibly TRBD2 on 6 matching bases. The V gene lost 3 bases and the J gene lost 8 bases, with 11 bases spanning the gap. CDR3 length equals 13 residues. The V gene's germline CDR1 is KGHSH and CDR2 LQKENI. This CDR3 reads CASSPRDFHEQFF. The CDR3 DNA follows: TGTGCCAGCTCACCGAGGGACTTCCATGAGCAGTTCTTC.

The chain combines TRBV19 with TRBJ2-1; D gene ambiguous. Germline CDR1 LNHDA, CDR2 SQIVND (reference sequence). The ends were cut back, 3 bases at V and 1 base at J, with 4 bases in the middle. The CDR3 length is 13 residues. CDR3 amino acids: CASSISSYNEQFF. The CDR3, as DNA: TGTGCCAGTAGTATCTCGTCCTACAATGAGCAGTTCTTC.

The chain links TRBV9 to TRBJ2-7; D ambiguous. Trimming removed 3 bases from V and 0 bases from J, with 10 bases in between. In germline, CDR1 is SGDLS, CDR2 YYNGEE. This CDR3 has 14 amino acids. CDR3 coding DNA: TGTGCCAGCAGCGAGACGGCTAGCTCCTACGAGCAGTACTTC. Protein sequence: CASSETASSYEQYF.

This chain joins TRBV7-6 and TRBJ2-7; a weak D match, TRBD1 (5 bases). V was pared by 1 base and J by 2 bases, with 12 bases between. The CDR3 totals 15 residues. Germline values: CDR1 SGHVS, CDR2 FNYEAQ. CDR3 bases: TGTGCCAGCAGCTTAGGTGTCGGACATACCTACGAGCAGTACTTC. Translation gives CASSLGVGHTYEQYF.

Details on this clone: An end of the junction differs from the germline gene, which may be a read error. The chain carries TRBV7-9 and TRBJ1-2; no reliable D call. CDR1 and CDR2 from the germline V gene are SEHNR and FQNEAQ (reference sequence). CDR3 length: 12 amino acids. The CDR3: CSSSLRDYGYTF. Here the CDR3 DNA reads TGTTCCAGCAGCTTGAGGGACTATGGCTACACCTTC.

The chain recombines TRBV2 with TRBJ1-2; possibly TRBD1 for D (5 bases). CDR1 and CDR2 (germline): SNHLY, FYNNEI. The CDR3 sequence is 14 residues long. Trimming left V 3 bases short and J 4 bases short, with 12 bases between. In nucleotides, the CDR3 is TGTGCCAGCAGTGATAGGGGAATTGCCTATGGCTACACCTTC. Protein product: CASSDRGIAYGYTF.

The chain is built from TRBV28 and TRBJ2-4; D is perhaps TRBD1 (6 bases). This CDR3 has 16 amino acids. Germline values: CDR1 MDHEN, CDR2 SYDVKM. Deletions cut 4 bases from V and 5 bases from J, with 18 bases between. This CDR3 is CASSSSGAQLENIQYF. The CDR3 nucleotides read TGTGCCAGCAGTTCCTCAGGGGCCCAGCTAGAAAACATTCAGTACTTC.

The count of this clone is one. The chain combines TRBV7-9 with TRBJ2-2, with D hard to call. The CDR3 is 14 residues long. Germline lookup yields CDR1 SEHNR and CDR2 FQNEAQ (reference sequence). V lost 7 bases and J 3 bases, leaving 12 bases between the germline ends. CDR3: CASIPGVHTGELFF. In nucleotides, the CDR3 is TGTGCCAGCATCCCGGGTGTGCACACCGGGGAGCTGTTTTTT.

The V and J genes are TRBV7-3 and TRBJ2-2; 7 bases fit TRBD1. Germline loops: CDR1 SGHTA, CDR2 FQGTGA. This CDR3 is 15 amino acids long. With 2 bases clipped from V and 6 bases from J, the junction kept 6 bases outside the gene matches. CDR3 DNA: TGTGCCAGCAGCTTAGGACAGGCTTGGGCCGGGGAGCTGTTTTTT. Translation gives CASSLGQAWAGELFF. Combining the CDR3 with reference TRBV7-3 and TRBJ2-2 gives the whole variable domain GAGVSQTPSNKVTEKGKYVELRCDPISGHTALYWYRQSLGQGPEFLIYFQGTGAADDSGLPNDRFFAVRPEGSVSTLKIQRTERGDSAVYLCASSLGQAWAGELFFGEGSRLTVL.

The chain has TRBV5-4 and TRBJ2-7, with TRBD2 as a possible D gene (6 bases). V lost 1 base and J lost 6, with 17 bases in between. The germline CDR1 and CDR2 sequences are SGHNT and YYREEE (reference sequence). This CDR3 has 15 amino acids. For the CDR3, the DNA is TGTGCCAGCAGCTTGTGGGACGGGGGTGATGTCGAGCAGTACTTC. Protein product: CASSLWDGGDVEQYF.

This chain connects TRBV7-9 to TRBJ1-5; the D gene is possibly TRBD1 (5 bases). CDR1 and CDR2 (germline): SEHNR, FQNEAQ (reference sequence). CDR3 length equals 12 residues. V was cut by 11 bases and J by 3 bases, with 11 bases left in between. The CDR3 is CAVGALNQPQHF. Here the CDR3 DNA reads TGTGCCGTTGGGGCGCTCAATCAGCCCCAGCATTTT.

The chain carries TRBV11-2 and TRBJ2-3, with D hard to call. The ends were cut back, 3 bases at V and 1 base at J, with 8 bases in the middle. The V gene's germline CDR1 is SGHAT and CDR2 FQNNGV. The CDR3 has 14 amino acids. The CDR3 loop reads CASSFRLRTDTQYF. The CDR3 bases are TGTGCCAGCAGCTTTAGACTTCGCACAGATACGCAGTATTTT. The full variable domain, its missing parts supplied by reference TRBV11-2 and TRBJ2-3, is EAGVAQSPRYKIIEKRQSVAFWCNPISGHATLYWYQQILGQGPKLLIQFQNNGVVDDSQLPKDRFSAERLKGVDSTLKIQPAKLEDSAVYLCASSFRLRTDTQYFGPGTRLTVL.

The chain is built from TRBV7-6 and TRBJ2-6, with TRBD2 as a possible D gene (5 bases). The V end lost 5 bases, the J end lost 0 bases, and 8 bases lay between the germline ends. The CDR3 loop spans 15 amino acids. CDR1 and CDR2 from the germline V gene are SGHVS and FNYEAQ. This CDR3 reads CASSHGGSGANVLTF. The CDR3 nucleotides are TGTGCCAGCAGCCACGGAGGCTCTGGGGCCAACGTCCTGACTTTC.

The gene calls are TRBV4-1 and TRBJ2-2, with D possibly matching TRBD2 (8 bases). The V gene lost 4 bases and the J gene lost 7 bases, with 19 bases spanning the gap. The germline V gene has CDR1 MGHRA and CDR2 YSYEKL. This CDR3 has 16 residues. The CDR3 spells CASSPREGAGGGELFF. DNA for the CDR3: TGCGCCAGCAGCCCCCGCGAGGGGGCGGGAGGCGGGGAGCTGTTTTTT.

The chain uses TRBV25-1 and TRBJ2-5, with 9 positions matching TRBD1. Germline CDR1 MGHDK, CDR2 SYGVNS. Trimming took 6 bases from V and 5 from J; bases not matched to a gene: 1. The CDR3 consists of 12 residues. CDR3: CASRTGGETQYF. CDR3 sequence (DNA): TGTGCCAGCAGGACAGGGGGGGAGACCCAGTACTTC. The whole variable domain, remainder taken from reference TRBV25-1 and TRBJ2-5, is EADIYQTPRYLVIGTGKKITLECSQTMGHDKMYWYQQDPGMELHLIHYSYGVNSTEKGDLSSESTVSRIRTEHFPLTLESARPSHTSQYLCASRTGGETQYFGPGTRLLVL.

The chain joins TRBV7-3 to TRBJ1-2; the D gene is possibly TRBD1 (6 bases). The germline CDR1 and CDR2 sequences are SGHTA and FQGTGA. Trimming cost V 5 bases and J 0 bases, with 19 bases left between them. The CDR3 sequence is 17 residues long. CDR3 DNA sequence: TGTGCCAGCAGCCTCCAGGGACAAATAAAGACTAACTATGGCTACACCTTC. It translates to CASSLQGQIKTNYGYTF.

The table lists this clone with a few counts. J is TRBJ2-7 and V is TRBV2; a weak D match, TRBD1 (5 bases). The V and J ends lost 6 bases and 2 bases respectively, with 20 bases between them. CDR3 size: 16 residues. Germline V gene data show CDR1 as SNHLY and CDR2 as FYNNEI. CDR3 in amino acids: CASRQDRNYAPYEQYF. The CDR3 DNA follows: TGTGCCAGCAGACAAGACAGAAATTACGCTCCCTACGAGCAGTACTTC.

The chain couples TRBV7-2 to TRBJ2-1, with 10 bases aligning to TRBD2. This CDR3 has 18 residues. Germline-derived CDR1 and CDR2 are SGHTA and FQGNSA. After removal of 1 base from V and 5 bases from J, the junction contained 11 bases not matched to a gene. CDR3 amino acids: CASSLVVAASGRDNEQFF. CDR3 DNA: TGTGCCAGCAGCTTAGTCGTTGCTGCTAGCGGGAGAGACAATGAGCAGTTCTTC.

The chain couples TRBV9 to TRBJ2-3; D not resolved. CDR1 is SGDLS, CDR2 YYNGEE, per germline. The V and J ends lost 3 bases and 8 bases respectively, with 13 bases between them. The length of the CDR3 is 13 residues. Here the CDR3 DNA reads TGTGCCAGCAGCGGTCGACGGGTCGTTACGCAGTATTTT. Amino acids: CASSGRRVVTQYF.

The CDR3 spells CASSLTTGDNQPQHF. In DNA, the CDR3 is TGTGCCAGCAGCCTCACGACAGGGGACAATCAGCCCCAGCATTTT. The chain couples TRBV6-5 to TRBJ1-5, with TRBD1 matching 8 bases. J lost 3 bases, V lost 6 bases, and 7 bases had no gene match. The germline gives CDR1 MNHEY, CDR2 SVGAGI. The CDR3 is 15 amino acids.

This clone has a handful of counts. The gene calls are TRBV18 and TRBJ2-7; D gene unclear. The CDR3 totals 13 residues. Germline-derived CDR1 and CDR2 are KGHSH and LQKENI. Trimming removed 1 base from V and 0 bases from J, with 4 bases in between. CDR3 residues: CASSPQSSYEQYF. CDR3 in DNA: TGTGCCAGCTCACCACAGAGCTCCTACGAGCAGTACTTC.